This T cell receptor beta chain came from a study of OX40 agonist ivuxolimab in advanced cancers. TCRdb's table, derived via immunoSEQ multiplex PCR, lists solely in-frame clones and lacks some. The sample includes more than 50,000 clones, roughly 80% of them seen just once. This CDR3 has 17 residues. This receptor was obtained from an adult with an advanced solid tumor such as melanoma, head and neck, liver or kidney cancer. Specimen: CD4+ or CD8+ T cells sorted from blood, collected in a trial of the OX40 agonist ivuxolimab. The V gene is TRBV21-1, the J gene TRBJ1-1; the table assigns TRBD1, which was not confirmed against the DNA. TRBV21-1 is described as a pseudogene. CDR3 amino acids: CASSQYRRGGQVTEAFF. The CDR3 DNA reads TGTGCCAGCAGCCAATACAGGCGAGGGGGCCAGGTCACTGAAGCTTTCTTT.